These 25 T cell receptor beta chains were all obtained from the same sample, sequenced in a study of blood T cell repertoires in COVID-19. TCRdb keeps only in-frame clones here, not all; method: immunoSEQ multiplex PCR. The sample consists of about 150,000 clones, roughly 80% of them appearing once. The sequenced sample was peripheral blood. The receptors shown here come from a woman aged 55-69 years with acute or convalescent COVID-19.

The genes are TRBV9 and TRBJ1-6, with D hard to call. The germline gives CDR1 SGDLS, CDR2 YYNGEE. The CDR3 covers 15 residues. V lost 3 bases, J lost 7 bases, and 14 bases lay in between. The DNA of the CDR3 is TGTGCCAGCAGCGCCGAGGGAATGGGGAATTCACCCCTCCACTTT. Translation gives CASSAEGMGNSPLHF.

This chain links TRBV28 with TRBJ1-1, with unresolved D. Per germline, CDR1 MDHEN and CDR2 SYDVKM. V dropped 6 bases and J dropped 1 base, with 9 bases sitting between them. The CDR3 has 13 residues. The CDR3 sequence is CASSRLRNTEAFF. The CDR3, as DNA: TGTGCCAGCAGCCGACTTAGGAACACTGAAGCTTTCTTT.

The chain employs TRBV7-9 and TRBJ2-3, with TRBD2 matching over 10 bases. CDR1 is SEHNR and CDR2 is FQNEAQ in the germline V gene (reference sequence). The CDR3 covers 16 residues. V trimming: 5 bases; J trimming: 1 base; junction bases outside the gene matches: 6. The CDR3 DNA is TGTGCCAGCAGCCCAAAAGGGACTAGCGGCACAGATACGCAGTATTTT. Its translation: CASSPKGTSGTDTQYF.

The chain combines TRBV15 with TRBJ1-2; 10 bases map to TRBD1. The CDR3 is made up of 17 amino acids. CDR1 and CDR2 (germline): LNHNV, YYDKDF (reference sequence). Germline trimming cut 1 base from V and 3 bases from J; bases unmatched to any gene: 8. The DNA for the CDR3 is TGTGCCACCAGCAGAGGTCTAGGACAGGGGGGTCACTATGGCTACACCTTC. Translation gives CATSRGLGQGGHYGYTF.

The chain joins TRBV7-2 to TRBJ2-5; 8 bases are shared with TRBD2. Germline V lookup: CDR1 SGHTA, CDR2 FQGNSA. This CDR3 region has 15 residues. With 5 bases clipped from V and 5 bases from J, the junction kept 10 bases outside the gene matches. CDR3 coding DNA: TGTGCCAGCAGCGCCGGGACTAGTCCGTGGGAGACCCAGTACTTC. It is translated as CASSAGTSPWETQYF. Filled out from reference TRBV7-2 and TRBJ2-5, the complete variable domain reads GAGVSQSPSNKVTEKGKDVELRCDPISGHTALYWYRQSLGQGLEFLIYFQGNSAPDKSGLPSDRFSAERTGGSVSTLTIQRTQQEDSAVYLCASSAGTSPWETQYFGPGTRLLVL.

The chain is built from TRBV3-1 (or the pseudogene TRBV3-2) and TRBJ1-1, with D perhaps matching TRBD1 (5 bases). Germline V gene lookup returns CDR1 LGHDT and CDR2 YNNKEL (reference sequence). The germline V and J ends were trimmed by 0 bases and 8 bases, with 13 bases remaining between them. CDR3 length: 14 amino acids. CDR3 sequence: CASSQDVPRTEAFF. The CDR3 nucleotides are TGTGCCAGCAGCCAAGACGTTCCCCGGACAGAAGCTTTCTTT.

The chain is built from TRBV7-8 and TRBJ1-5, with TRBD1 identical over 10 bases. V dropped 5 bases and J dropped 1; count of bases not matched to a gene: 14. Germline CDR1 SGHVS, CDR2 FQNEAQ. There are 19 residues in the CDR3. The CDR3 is CASSPEGDRGSGSNQPQHF. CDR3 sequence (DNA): TGTGCCAGCAGCCCGGAGGGGGACAGGGGATCGGGCAGCAATCAGCCCCAGCATTTT.

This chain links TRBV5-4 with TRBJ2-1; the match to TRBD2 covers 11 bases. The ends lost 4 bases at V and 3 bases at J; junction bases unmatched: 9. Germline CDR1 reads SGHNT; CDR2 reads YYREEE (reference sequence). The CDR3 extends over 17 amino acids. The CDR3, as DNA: TGTGCCAGCAGCAATAGCGGGGGGGTACGATTCTACAATGAGCAGTTCTTC. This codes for CASSNSGGVRFYNEQFF.

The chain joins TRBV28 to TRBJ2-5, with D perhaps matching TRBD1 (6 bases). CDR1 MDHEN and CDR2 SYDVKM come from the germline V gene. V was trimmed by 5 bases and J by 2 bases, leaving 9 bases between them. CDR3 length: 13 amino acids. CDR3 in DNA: TGTGCCAGCAGTCAGGGACAACAAGAGACCCAGTACTTC. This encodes CASSQGQQETQYF.

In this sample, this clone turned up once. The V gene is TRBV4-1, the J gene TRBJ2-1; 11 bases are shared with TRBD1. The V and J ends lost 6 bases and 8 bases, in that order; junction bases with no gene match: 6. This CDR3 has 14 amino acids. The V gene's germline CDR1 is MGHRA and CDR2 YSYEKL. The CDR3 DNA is TGCGCCAGCAGAAGGACAGGGGGCAGGGATGAGCAGTTCTTC. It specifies CASRRTGGRDEQFF.

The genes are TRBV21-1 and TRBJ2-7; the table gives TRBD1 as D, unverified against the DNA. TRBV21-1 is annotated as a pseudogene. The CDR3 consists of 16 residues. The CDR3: CASSKERTGSSYEQYV. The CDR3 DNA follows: TGTGCCAGCAGCAAAGAGCGGACAGGTAGCTCCTACGAGCAGTACGTC.

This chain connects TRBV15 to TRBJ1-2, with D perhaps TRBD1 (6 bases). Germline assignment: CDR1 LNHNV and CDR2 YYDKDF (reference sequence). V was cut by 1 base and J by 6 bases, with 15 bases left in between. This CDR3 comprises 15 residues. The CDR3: CATSRGYGEGDGYTF. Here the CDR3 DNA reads TGTGCCACCAGCAGAGGTTACGGGGAGGGGGATGGCTACACCTTC.

The CDR3 loop reads CASSPEAYSNQPQHF. In DNA form, the CDR3 reads TGTGCCAGCAGCCCCGAGGCCTATAGCAATCAGCCCCAGCATTTT. The chain combines TRBV3-1 (or the pseudogene TRBV3-2) with TRBJ1-5; D gene unclear. Deletions cut 4 bases from V and 0 bases from J, with 10 bases between. The CDR3 extends over 15 amino acids. Per the germline V gene, CDR1 is LGHDT and CDR2 is YNNKEL (reference sequence).

CDR3 amino acids: CASSAGGFYAFF. The CDR3, as DNA: TGTGCCAGCAGTGCAGGGGGGTTTTACGCTTTCTTT. The V and J genes are TRBV12-3 or TRBV12-4 and TRBJ1-1; TRBD1 matches at 7 bases. This CDR3 contains 12 residues. V shed 5 bases, J shed 11 bases, and the junction held 8 bases outside the gene matches.

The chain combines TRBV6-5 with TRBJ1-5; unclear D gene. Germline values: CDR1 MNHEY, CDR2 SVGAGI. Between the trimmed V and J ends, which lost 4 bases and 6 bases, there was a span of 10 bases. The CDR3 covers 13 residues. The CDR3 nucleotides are TGTGCCAGCAGTTCCCAACGGAGTCAGCCCCAGCATTTT. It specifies CASSSQRSQPQHF.

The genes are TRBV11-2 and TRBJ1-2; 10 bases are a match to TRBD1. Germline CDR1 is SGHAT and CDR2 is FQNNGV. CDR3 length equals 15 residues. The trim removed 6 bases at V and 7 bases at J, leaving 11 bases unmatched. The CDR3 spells CASRPGTGVLGGYTF. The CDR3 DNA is TGTGCCAGCAGACCCGGGACAGGGGTATTAGGTGGCTACACCTTC.

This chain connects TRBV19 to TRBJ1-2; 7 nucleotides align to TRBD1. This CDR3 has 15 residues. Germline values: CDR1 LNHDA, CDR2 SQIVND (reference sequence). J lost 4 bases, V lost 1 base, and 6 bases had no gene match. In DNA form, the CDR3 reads TGTGCCAGTAGTATAGGAAGGGGGCGAGGCTATGGCTACACCTTC. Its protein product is CASSIGRGRGYGYTF.

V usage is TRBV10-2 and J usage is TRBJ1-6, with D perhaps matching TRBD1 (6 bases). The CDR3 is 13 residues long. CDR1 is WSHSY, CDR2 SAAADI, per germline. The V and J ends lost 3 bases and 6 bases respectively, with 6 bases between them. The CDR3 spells CASSEQGNSPLHF. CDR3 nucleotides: TGCGCCAGCAGTGAACAGGGTAATTCACCCCTCCACTTT.

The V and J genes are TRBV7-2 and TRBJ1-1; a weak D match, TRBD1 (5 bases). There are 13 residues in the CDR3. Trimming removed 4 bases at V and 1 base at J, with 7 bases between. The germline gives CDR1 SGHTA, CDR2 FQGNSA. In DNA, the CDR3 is TGTGCCAGCAGCTCGGGGGGGAACACTGAAGCTTTCTTT. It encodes CASSSGGNTEAFF.

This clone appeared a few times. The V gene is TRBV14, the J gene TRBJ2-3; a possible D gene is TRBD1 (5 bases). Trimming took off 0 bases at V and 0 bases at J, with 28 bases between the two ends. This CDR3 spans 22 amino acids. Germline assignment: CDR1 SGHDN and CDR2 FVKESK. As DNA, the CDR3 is TGTGCCAGCAGCCAAGATGGTAGGGTTGGGGCTGCTACACCTCTTAGCACAGATACGCAGTATTTT. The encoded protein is CASSQDGRVGAATPLSTDTQYF.

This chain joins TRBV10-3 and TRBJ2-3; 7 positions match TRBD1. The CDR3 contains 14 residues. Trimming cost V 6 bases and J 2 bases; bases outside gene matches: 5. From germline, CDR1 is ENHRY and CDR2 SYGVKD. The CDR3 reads CAISRDSFTDTQYF. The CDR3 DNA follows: TGTGCCATCAGCCGGGACAGTTTCACAGATACGCAGTATTTT.

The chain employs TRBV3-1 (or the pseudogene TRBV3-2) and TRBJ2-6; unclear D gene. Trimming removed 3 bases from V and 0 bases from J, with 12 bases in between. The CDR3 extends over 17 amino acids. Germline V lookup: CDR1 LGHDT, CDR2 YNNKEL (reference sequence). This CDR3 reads CASSQGHVSSGANVLTF. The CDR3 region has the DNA TGTGCCAGCAGCCAGGGCCATGTATCCTCTGGGGCCAACGTCCTGACTTTC.

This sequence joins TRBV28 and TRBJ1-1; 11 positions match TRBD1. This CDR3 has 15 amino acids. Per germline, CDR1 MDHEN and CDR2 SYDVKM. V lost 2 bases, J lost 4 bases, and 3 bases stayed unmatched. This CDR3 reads CASSLPGTGGTEAFF. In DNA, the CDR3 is TGTGCCAGCAGTTTACCCGGGACAGGGGGCACTGAAGCTTTCTTT.

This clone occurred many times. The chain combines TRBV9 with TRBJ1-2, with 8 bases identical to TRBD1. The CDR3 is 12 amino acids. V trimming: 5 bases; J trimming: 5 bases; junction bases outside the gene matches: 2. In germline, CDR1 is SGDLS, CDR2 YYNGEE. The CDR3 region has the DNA TGTGCCAGCAGGGGACAGGCATATGGCTACACCTTC. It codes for CASRGQAYGYTF.

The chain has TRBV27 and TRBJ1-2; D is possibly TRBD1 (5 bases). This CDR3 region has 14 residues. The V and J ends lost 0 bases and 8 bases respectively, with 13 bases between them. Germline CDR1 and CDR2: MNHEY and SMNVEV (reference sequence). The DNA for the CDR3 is TGTGCCAGCAGTTTATCGGGGCCCGATCGGGGCTACACCTTC. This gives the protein CASSLSGPDRGYTF.